The entry that follows covers one T cell receptor beta chain sequence. Its antigen remains undetermined. It has no much larger one-base neighbor in the sample; base qualities were not kept. TCRbeta CDR3 regions were sequenced with the immunoSEQ Assay. After extraction, genomic DNA underwent amplification by bias-controlled multiplex PCR, followed by high-throughput sequencing. Turning to the authors' computational methods: To quantify the absolute abundance of every unique TCRbeta CDR3 region, sequences were collapsed and filtered. T cell fraction was estimated by normalizing TCRbeta template counts to usable DNA, with usable DNA measured through amplification of reference genes found in all nucleated cells. Repertoire TCRs were annotated as SARS-CoV-2-specific when V gene, CDR3 amino acid sequence and J gene were exactly matched to a known reactive TCR set. The reference SARS-CoV-2 TCR set was derived from MIRA and filtered for enrichment in COVID-19-positive ImmuneCODE repertoires, a step that removed public or cross-reactive TCRs. Drawing on the MIRA antigens, annotated TCRs were analysed further at the level of specific ORF or position within ORF. Breadth was defined as the number of annotated unique rearrangements divided by the total number of unique productive rearrangements, and depth was defined as the summed frequency of the annotated unique rearrangements. Two-sided Wilcoxon rank-sum tests were used to compare TCR breadth between groups. What TCRdb holds here is the immuneACCESS table cut down to in-frame rearrangements. Part of the clones is not present; checked against another copy, under half of the missing clones reflect an unresolved V gene, and the others are unexplained. V and J calls and clone size are those listed in that table; D and trimming were worked out from the DNA. A total of fewer than 500,000 clones appear in this sample, over 75% of them only once. The ten largest clones add up to roughly an eighth of the sample.

According to the study, the label for this sample's treatment or condition signals: approximately 18 received Ad26.COV2.S at low or high dose, single or two shots; roughly 5 received placebo; per-sample allocation not given. Repertoires of vaccine and placebo recipients were sequenced from samples taken on day 63 after the first injection. Between 29 July and 7 August 2020, Cohort 1b enrolled 25 adults aged 18-55 years at one site in Boston, USA. As a vaccine, Ad26.COV2.S was a replication-incompetent adenovirus type 26 vector that expressed a prefusion-stabilized SARS-CoV-2 spike protein derived from the original Wuhan strain. These data originate in a study of Ad26.COV2.S vaccination and SARS-CoV-2 variants (dated by TCRdb to about 2021). General notes on the study: Donors in the vaccine arm were drawn from COV1001, a phase I-IIa trial of Ad26.COV2.S in healthy adults that was multicentre, randomized, double-blind and placebo-controlled. The specificity and breadth of SARS-CoV-2-reactive T cell receptors after Ad26.COV2.S vaccination were assessed by TCRbeta repertoire sequencing. Trial participants were randomized into five groups of five: low-dose or high-dose Ad26.COV2.S given once or twice, or placebo on both occasions. Investigators remained blinded to trial group allocation during experiments and outcome assessment. Ad26.COV2.S was administered intramuscularly at a dose of 5x10^10 or 1x10^11 viral particles, either as one shot or as two shots given 56 days apart. A total of 32 samples were included in the TCR-sequenced set, comprising roughly 19 Ad26.COV2.S vaccine recipients, 5 placebo recipients and 8 SARS-CoV-2 convalescent individuals.

Paper-wide results and their limitations: Non-spike TCR breadth was comparable between vaccine and placebo recipients, consistent with the vaccine containing only spike. After vaccination, spike-specific CD8+ and CD4+ T cell responses were reported to show substantial breadth. The study was not powered to compare responses between vaccine doses or regimens. Ad26.COV2.S recipients had higher spike-specific TCR breadth than placebo recipients (P = 0.0014). The authors noted that the TCR breadth and depth analyses may have underestimated total T cell responses.

The CDR3 runs 14 amino acids, cysteine and phenylalanine included. The retained sequence is limited to the CDR3, 42 bases, with the frame set at the first base. Per the germline V gene, SGHTA is the CDR1 and FQGNSA is the CDR2. Trimming accounts for 5 bases at V and 2 bases at J, while the number of junction bases matched to no gene is 5. The sequence was collected from a person aged 18-60 years who received the Ad26.COV2.S COVID-19 vaccine or a placebo. Sample: peripheral blood, taken in a trial of Ad26.COV2.S vaccine versus placebo. The rearrangement combines TRBV7-2 with TRBJ1-2; 7 bases in the junction line up with TRBD1. The DNA sequence is given as TGTGCCAGCAGCCAACCGGGACAGAACTATGGCTACACCTTC. Its coded protein is CASSQPGQNYGYTF.